These 32 T cell receptor beta chains were all obtained from the same sample, sequenced in a study of blood T cell repertoires in COVID-19. Generated by immunoSEQ multiplex PCR, the TCRdb table keeps only in-frame clones and is missing some. The sample comprises fewer than 500,000 clones, 87% of which are singletons, and roughly 0.7% rests with the top ten. Material: PBMCs or T cells enriched from blood (not recorded which). The receptors were sampled from a woman aged 18-35 years who had recovered from COVID-19.

In this sample, this clone turned up once. J is TRBJ1-1 and V is TRBV2; D unresolved. Germline assignment: CDR1 SNHLY and CDR2 FYNNEI. The CDR3 extends over 14 amino acids. V was trimmed by 7 bases and J by 0 bases, leaving 12 bases between them. The CDR3 DNA reads as TGTGCCAGCATACCTAGCACCATGAACACTGAAGCTTTCTTT. It specifies CASIPSTMNTEAFF.

CDR3 coding DNA: TGTGCCAGCAGCGTCGATCCAGGACAGGCTAACACTGAAGCTTTCTTT. This encodes CASSVDPGQANTEAFF. The V call is TRBV7-3, the J call TRBJ1-1; 7 positions agree with TRBD1. The CDR3 is 16 residues long. J lost 2 bases, V lost 5 bases, and 11 bases had no gene match. CDR1 and CDR2 (germline): SGHTA, FQGTGA.

The chain has TRBV11-2 and TRBJ1-5; no clear D gene. Germline CDR1 SGHAT, CDR2 FQNNGV. This CDR3 has 15 amino acids. V dropped 4 bases and J dropped 1 base, with 11 bases sitting between them. The CDR3 protein is CASSSTAQSNQPQHF. CDR3 DNA: TGTGCCAGCAGCTCTACAGCACAGAGCAATCAGCCCCAGCATTTT.

The V gene is TRBV12-1, the J gene TRBJ1-4; the D call TRBD1 from the table was never checked on the DNA. TRBV12-1 is deemed a pseudogene. CDR3 length: 15 amino acids. The CDR3 is CASSSNRVFGEKLFF. The CDR3, as DNA: TGTGCCAGCAGCTCGAACAGGGTATTTGGTGAAAAACTGTTTTTT.

The chain combines TRBV11-2 with TRBJ1-2; TRBD1 matches 10 bases. The CDR3 has 15 residues. The V gene's germline CDR1 is SGHAT and CDR2 FQNNGV. V lost 4 bases and J lost 8; bases outside the gene matches: 10. CDR3 sequence: CASSSPTGGAGGYTF. The CDR3, as DNA: TGTGCCAGCAGCTCCCCGACAGGGGGCGCAGGGGGCTACACCTTC.

This chain links TRBV24-1 with TRBJ2-1; 7 bases agree with TRBD2. The CDR3 sequence is 15 residues long. The trim removed 7 bases at V and 2 bases at J, leaving 7 bases unmatched. CDR1 and CDR2 from the germline V gene are KGHDR and SFDVKD. DNA of the CDR3: TGTGCCACCAGCGGAGGAGCGGGGCCCTACAATGAGCAGTTCTTC. It encodes CATSGGAGPYNEQFF.

The J gene is TRBJ1-5, the V gene TRBV2, with 9 bases lining up with TRBD1. The V gene end was trimmed by 8 bases and the J gene end by 2 bases; junction bases not matched to a gene: 10. Germline V lookup: CDR1 SNHLY, CDR2 FYNNEI. The CDR3 runs 16 residues. The CDR3 nucleotides read TGTGCCAGCGTCGAGCGACGGACAGGGGGCAATCAGCCCCAGCATTTT. It yields the protein CASVERRTGGNQPQHF.

This clone was observed a single time. The chain links TRBV4-2 to TRBJ1-1, with a weak D call TRBD1 (5 bases). Deletions cut 6 bases from V and 11 bases from J, with 25 bases between. Germline V gene lookup returns CDR1 LGHNA and CDR2 YNFKEQ. This CDR3 comprises 15 residues. CDR3 DNA sequence: TGTGCCAGCAGTTTCGGGGGAGGCGTGCAGGCTGGGGCTTTCTTT. Protein sequence: CASSFGGGVQAGAFF.

This chain links TRBV28 with TRBJ1-2; D remains ambiguous. The CDR3 length is 15 residues. CDR1 and CDR2 (germline): MDHEN, SYDVKM. V was clipped by 2 bases and J by 4 bases, with 14 bases between them. The CDR3 protein is CASSLRGSRLYGYTF. The CDR3 DNA reads TGTGCCAGCAGTTTAAGAGGGTCCAGGCTCTATGGCTACACCTTC.

V is TRBV30 and J is TRBJ1-6, with D tentatively TRBD1 (5 bases). Trimming cost V 4 bases and J 6 bases, with 19 bases left between them. This CDR3 is 16 amino acids long. From germline, CDR1 is GTSNPN and CDR2 SVGIG (reference sequence). This chain's CDR3 is CAWTSVVDNLNSPLHF. As DNA, the CDR3 is TGTGCCTGGACCAGTGTGGTGGACAACCTTAATTCACCCCTCCACTTT. Full variable domain (outside the CDR3, taken from reference TRBV30 and TRBJ1-6): SQTIHQWPATLVQPVGSPLSLECTVEGTSNPNLYWYRQAAGRGLQLLFYSVGIGQISSEVPQNLSASRPQDRQFILSSKKLLLSDSGFYLCAWTSVVDNLNSPLHFGNGTRLTVT.

The V call is TRBV4-1, the J call TRBJ2-7, with TRBD2 matching 7 bases. The germline CDR1 and CDR2 sequences are MGHRA and YSYEKL. With 0 bases clipped from V and 3 bases from J, the junction kept 5 bases outside the gene matches. The CDR3 runs 15 residues. For the CDR3, the DNA is TGCGCCAGCAGCCAAGATACGGCGGGGGTCTACGAGCAGTACTTC. Amino acids: CASSQDTAGVYEQYF.

The table lists this clone with a count of one. This chain joins TRBV12-5 and TRBJ2-2, with D tentatively TRBD2 (6 bases). Germline V gene data show CDR1 as LGHNT and CDR2 as FRNRAP. This CDR3 has 16 amino acids. V lost 0 bases and J 5 bases, leaving 13 bases between the germline ends. The CDR3 spells CASGLVLASGTGELFF. CDR3 in DNA: TGTGCTAGTGGTTTGGTCCTAGCGAGTGGGACCGGGGAGCTGTTTTTT.

This clone was picked up one time. V usage is TRBV2 and J usage is TRBJ2-5; D remains unclear. The CDR3 runs 13 residues. The V and J ends lost 0 bases and 5 bases respectively, with 7 bases between them. CDR1 is SNHLY and CDR2 is FYNNEI in the germline V gene. The CDR3 region has the DNA TGTGCCAGCAGTGAAGCGCGTGAGGAGACCCAGTACTTC. Encoded protein: CASSEAREETQYF.

The chain links TRBV4-1 to TRBJ1-1; 7 bases fit TRBD1. V lost 2 bases to trimming and J lost 3 bases; unmatched junction nucleotides: 12. The CDR3 consists of 17 residues. CDR1 is MGHRA and CDR2 is YSYEKL in the germline V gene. The CDR3 region has the DNA TGCGCCAGCAGCCAACCCCCGGGACAGAAACCTTACACTGAAGCTTTCTTT. It is translated as CASSQPPGQKPYTEAFF.

The chain carries TRBV7-9 and TRBJ2-3; TRBD2 matches at 9 bases. Germline trimming cut 5 bases from V and 0 bases from J; bases unmatched to any gene: 15. Germline V lookup: CDR1 SEHNR, CDR2 FQNEAQ (reference sequence). The CDR3 runs to 19 residues. The CDR3 DNA reads TGTGCCAGCAGCCCCCCCGGGGGGCGGGGGGGAATTAGCACAGATACGCAGTATTTT. Protein product: CASSPPGGRGGISTDTQYF. The variable domain in full, completed from reference TRBV7-9 and TRBJ2-3, reads DTGVSQNPRHKITKRGQNVTFRCDPISEHNRLYWYRQTLGQGPEFLTYFQNEAQLEKSRLLSDRFSAERPKGSFSTLEIQRTEQGDSAMYLCASSPPGGRGGISTDTQYFGPGTRLTVL.

The chain links TRBV10-3 to TRBJ1-1; 9 nucleotides match TRBD1. The V gene's germline CDR1 is ENHRY and CDR2 SYGVKD. Trimming at V came to 5 bases and at J to 5 bases, leaving 3 bases not matched to a gene. The CDR3 contains 13 residues. CDR3 residues: CAISNRGRTEAFF. The CDR3 nucleotides are TGTGCCATCAGTAACAGGGGGCGAACTGAAGCTTTCTTT.

The chain links TRBV10-3 to TRBJ2-7, with TRBD2 identical over 9 bases. The germline gives CDR1 ENHRY, CDR2 SYGVKD. V dropped 2 bases and J dropped 2; count of bases not matched to a gene: 7. The CDR3 spans 16 residues. CDR3 loop: CAISEGFGGGAYEQYF. The CDR3 nucleotides are TGTGCCATCAGTGAGGGGTTTGGCGGGGGGGCCTACGAGCAGTACTTC.

The chain has TRBV10-3 and TRBJ2-7; 9 bases line up with TRBD1. Per germline, CDR1 ENHRY and CDR2 SYGVKD. Losses at the gene ends were 5 bases for V and 3 bases for J; bases not matched to a gene: 5. The CDR3 is made up of 14 amino acids. The CDR3, as DNA: TGTGCCATCAGTATCGGGACAGGGAGCTACGAGCAGTACTTC. This sequence encodes CAISIGTGSYEQYF.

The J gene is TRBJ1-1, the V gene TRBV28; TRBD1 might be the D (5 bases). The CDR3 has 15 residues. Germline V gene lookup returns CDR1 MDHEN and CDR2 SYDVKM. This CDR3 is CAAREGGAGNTEAFF. CDR3 DNA: TGTGCGGCCCGGGAGGGTGGGGCGGGGAACACTGAAGCTTTCTTT.

This sequence joins TRBV14 and TRBJ1-6; TRBD1 is a possible D gene (5 bases). V lost 3 bases and J lost 10, with 10 bases in between. Germline CDR1 SGHDN, CDR2 FVKESK. The length of the CDR3 is 13 residues. Written as DNA, the CDR3 is TGTGCCAGCAGCCAGGAGACAGCATCACCCCTCCACTTT. Its translation is CASSQETASPLHF.

The chain uses TRBV30 and TRBJ1-1, with unresolved D. The V and J ends lost 4 bases and 4 bases respectively, with 7 bases between them. Germline CDR1 reads GTSNPN; CDR2 reads SVGIG (reference sequence). CDR3 length: 11 amino acids. CDR3 nucleotide sequence: TGTGCCTGGACCCCCCGCACTGAAGCTTTCTTT. The encoded protein is CAWTPRTEAFF.

The chain carries TRBV11-2 and TRBJ1-3; maybe TRBD1 (5 bases). The CDR3 is made up of 17 amino acids. CDR1 SGHAT and CDR2 FQNNGV come from the germline V gene. The V gene lost 3 bases and the J gene lost 2 bases, with 17 bases spanning the gap. DNA for the CDR3: TGTGCCAGCAGCTTTAGGGGCGGGGGTCTCCCTGGAAACACCATATATTTT. It translates to CASSFRGGGLPGNTIYF.

The genes are TRBV6-1 and TRBJ2-5; tentatively, D is TRBD1 (6 bases). CDR1 is MNHNS and CDR2 is SASEGT in the germline V gene. Trimming left V 4 bases short and J 3 bases short, with 24 bases between. This CDR3 has 18 amino acids. CDR3 coding DNA: TGTGCCAGCAGTGCGACCCTAAGAGGGAACAGGGTCGAAGAGACCCAGTACTTC. Its translation is CASSATLRGNRVEETQYF.

Written as DNA, the CDR3 is TGTGCCGTTAGACCGGAATCAGGGCGAGCTTTCTTT. This codes for CAVRPESGRAFF. The rearrangement uses TRBV10-3 and TRBJ1-1, with D perhaps matching TRBD1 (5 bases). This CDR3 spans 12 amino acids. Germline CDR1 and CDR2: ENHRY and SYGVKD. Trimming shortened V by 11 bases and J by 10 bases, and 20 bases separated the two germline ends.

The count of this clone is one. The chain employs TRBV5-4 and TRBJ2-7; 9 nucleotides align to TRBD1. Germline loops: CDR1 SGHNT, CDR2 YYREEE (reference sequence). This CDR3 is built from 16 residues. The trim removed 3 bases at V and 4 bases at J, leaving 11 bases unmatched. The CDR3 spells CASSSHKTGGGYEQYF. The CDR3 DNA reads TGTGCCAGCAGCTCCCATAAAACAGGGGGCGGATACGAGCAGTACTTC.

The gene calls are TRBV9 and TRBJ1-5, with D unresolved. The CDR3 covers 14 residues. Per germline, CDR1 SGDLS and CDR2 YYNGEE. V lost 2 bases, J lost 1 base, and 7 bases lay in between. CDR3 region: CASSVGTSNQPQHF. As DNA, the CDR3 is TGTGCCAGCAGCGTGGGCACAAGCAATCAGCCCCAGCATTTT.

The chain combines TRBV18 with TRBJ2-1; D is perhaps TRBD2 (6 bases). Looked up from germline, CDR1 is KGHSH and CDR2 is LQKENI. The V gene lost 2 bases and the J gene lost 2 bases, with 13 bases spanning the gap. The CDR3 length is 16 residues. CDR3 DNA sequence: TGTGCCAGCTCACCAGAGTGGGGGGTCCCCTACAATGAGCAGTTCTTC. Amino acid sequence: CASSPEWGVPYNEQFF.

In this sample, this clone turned up once. The chain joins TRBV5-1 to TRBJ2-7; D is perhaps TRBD1 (6 bases). The germline V gene has CDR1 SGHRS and CDR2 YFSETQ. The CDR3 covers 16 residues. Trimming took 0 bases from V and 5 from J, leaving 18 bases between them. The DNA of the CDR3 is TGCGCCAGCAGCTTGGCCGTTGACAGGTTGGGCGACGAGCAGTACTTC. Protein product: CASSLAVDRLGDEQYF.

This clone showed up just a few times. V usage is TRBV4-1 and J usage is TRBJ1-5; 9 bases fit TRBD1. The CDR3 is 14 amino acids. Per germline, CDR1 MGHRA and CDR2 YSYEKL. V was pared by 3 bases and J by 5 bases, with 2 bases of the junction left unmatched. DNA for the CDR3: TGCGCCAGCAGCCAGAGGACAGGGGATCAGCCCCAGCATTTT. This codes for CASSQRTGDQPQHF.

This sequence joins TRBV12-5 and TRBJ1-4; 8 bases agree with TRBD1. This CDR3 comprises 17 residues. The ends lost 2 bases at V and 8 bases at J; junction bases unmatched: 13. Germline V gene lookup returns CDR1 LGHNT and CDR2 FRNRAP. CDR3 protein: CASGLSQGAGIREKLFF. CDR3 sequence (DNA): TGTGCTAGTGGTTTGTCCCAGGGGGCCGGCATAAGGGAAAAACTGTTTTTT. Based on the CDR3 plus reference TRBV12-5 and TRBJ1-4, the full variable domain is DARVTQTPRHKVTEMGQEVTMRCQPILGHNTVFWYRQTMMQGLELLAYFRNRAPLDDSGMPKDRFSAEMPDATLATLKIQPSEPRDSAVYFCASGLSQGAGIREKLFFGSGTQLSVL.

The V and J genes are TRBV18 and TRBJ1-4; TRBD1 is a possible D gene (5 bases). CDR1 is KGHSH and CDR2 is LQKENI in the germline V gene. Trimming left V 2 bases short and J 7 bases short, with 11 bases between. This CDR3 has 14 residues. The CDR3 coding sequence is TGTGCCAGCTCACCATCAGGGAGGAGTGAAAAACTGTTTTTT. It yields the protein CASSPSGRSEKLFF.

The chain uses TRBV3-1 (or the pseudogene TRBV3-2) and TRBJ2-1, with 12 nucleotides matching TRBD2. The germline CDR1 and CDR2 sequences are LGHDT and YNNKEL (reference sequence). CDR3 size: 15 residues. V lost 8 bases and J lost 7; bases outside the gene matches: 9. The CDR3 protein is CASSSTSGGGNEQFF. In DNA, the CDR3 is TGTGCCAGCTCTTCGACTAGCGGGGGTGGGAATGAGCAGTTCTTC.